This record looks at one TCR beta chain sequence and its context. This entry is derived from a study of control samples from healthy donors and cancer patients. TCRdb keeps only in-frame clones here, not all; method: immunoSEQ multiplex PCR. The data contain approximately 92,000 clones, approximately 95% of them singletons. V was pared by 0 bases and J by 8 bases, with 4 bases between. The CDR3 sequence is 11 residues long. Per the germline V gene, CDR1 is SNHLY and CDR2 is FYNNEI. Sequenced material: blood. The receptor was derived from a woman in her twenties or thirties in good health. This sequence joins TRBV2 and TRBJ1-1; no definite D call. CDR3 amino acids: CASSEAAEAFF. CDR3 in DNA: TGTGCCAGCAGTGAAGCGGCAGAAGCTTTCTTT.